This T cell receptor beta chain was captured by sequencing in a study of a mutant IDH1 vaccine in newly diagnosed glioma. Across the whole study: Former treatment meant radiotherapy, temozolomide, or both; the majority had gotten both.

Time point meaning: week 23, last vaccination. A single vaccine dose contained 300 ug of mutant IDH1 20-mer peptide, and topical imiquimod was used with it. Points from the study as a whole: A vaccine-induced immune response developed in about 93% of the patients.

TCRdb's table, derived via immunoSEQ multiplex PCR, lists solely in-frame clones and lacks some. Of 82,000 or so clones detected, about 82% appear once; the ten largest clones hold approximately 2.3%. With respect to this clone: Its antigen is undetermined.

Between the trimmed V and J ends, which lost 3 bases and 7 bases, there was a span of 7 bases. Germline-derived CDR1 and CDR2 are SGHNT and YYREEE (reference sequence). This CDR3 comprises 11 residues. The source of this sequence is a man under 40 with glioma. Some clones in this sample may be carry-over from other donors' samples. The sample here was PBMCs, taken from a glioma patient whose treatment included an IDH1 peptide vaccine. The rearrangement joins TRBV5-4 to TRBJ1-1, with TRBD1 as a possible D gene (5 bases). The CDR3 DNA sequence: TGTGCCAGCAGCTCGACAGATGAAGCTTTCTTT. Its translation is CASSSTDEAFF.